The sample holds a few counts of the clone carrying this T cell receptor (beta chain). The antigen is not known. Germline V CDR1 and CDR2: LNHNV, YYDKDF (reference sequence). Between the trimmed V and J ends, which lost 0 bases and 0 bases, there was a span of 6 bases. The CDR3 extends over 16 amino acids. The data derive from a study of response to subunit inactivated influenza vaccine. Each CDR3 protein is one row after TCRdb ran MiXCR on the RT-PCR reads. The table lists hundreds of thousands of distinct CDR3 sequences, about 12% of them singletons, with about 10% in the top ten. Study results and limitations: Each seasonal flu vaccination may recruit only limited new T cells, authors suggested.

Sequencing used PBMCs from blood, obtained on the day of vaccination. This receptor was identified in a man aged 45-65 years who received an inactivated influenza vaccine. V and J are TRBV15 and TRBJ2-6; D is unclear. This CDR3 reads CATSRDLVSGANVLTF. In nucleotides, the CDR3 is TGTGCCACCAGCAGAGATTTGGTCTCTGGGGCCAACGTCCTGACTTTC.